The 24 T cell receptor beta chains below all came from one sample that was sequenced in a study of patients and donors after allogeneic stem cell transplantation (dated by TCRdb to 2020 to 2021). The library was produced with RT-PCR. For sequencing, a NextSeq 550 was employed. The public sequencing data were trimmed at Q25 with fastp and processed into clonotypes with MiXCR by TCRdb, which kept only in-frame beta chains. Entries that share a CDR3 protein sequence are merged under the most common genes and DNA. The sample profile shows about a million distinct CDR3 sequences; roughly 17% of them were found once. Around 6% of the sample belongs to the ten largest clones. What was sequenced was blood, either unsorted or a sorted T cell fraction (not recorded which). The receptor source for this set is a human donor who was either an allogeneic HSCT recipient or a stem cell or donor lymphocyte infusion donor (not recorded which). It is not recorded whose cells these are; they may come from a transplant donor.

This clonotype was seen ten or more times. The V gene is TRBV6-1, the J gene TRBJ2-1; 9 bases fit TRBD2. CDR3 length: 14 amino acids. Germline V gene lookup returns CDR1 MNHNS and CDR2 SASEGT. Germline trimming cut 3 bases from V and 8 bases from J; bases unmatched to any gene: 5. The CDR3 sequence is CASSEGLAGDEQFF. The CDR3 DNA reads TGTGCCAGCAGTGAGGGACTAGCAGGGGATGAGCAGTTCTTC.

The chain employs TRBV29-1 and TRBJ1-1; D gene unclear. Between the trimmed V and J ends, which lost 7 bases and 11 bases, there was a span of 17 bases. This CDR3 has 11 amino acids. Germline lookup yields CDR1 SQVTM and CDR2 ANQGSEA. The CDR3 region has the DNA TGCAGCGGGACGAGAGCTGACCGGGCTTTCTTT. Protein product: CSGTRADRAFF. Full variable domain (rest looked up from reference TRBV29-1 and TRBJ1-1): SAVISQKPSRDICQRGTSLTIQCQVDSQVTMMFWYRQQPGQSLTLIATANQGSEATYESGFVIDKFPISRPNLTFSTLTVSNMSPEDSSIYLCSGTRADRAFFGQGTRLTVV.

This clonotype was detected a few times. The rearrangement joins TRBV12-3 or TRBV12-4 to TRBJ1-2; D ambiguous. The CDR3 has 12 residues. Trimming shortened V by 5 bases and J by 4 bases, and 8 bases separated the two germline ends. This CDR3 is CASSPEFYGYTF. In DNA form, the CDR3 reads TGTGCCAGCAGTCCAGAATTCTATGGCTACACCTTC.

The chain is built from TRBV12-3 or TRBV12-4 and TRBJ2-3; 9 bases map to TRBD2. Germline trimming cut 3 bases from V and 3 bases from J; bases unmatched to any gene: 13. The CDR3 loop spans 18 amino acids. As DNA, the CDR3 is TGTGCCAGCAGTTTGGATGTGGGTAGCGGGGGAGGGACAGATACGCAGTATTTT. This translates into CASSLDVGSGGGTDTQYF.

The chain uses TRBV20-1 and TRBJ2-7, with a weak D call TRBD1 (6 bases). This CDR3 has 13 residues. V was clipped by 5 bases and J by 2 bases, with 13 bases between them. CDR1 DFQATT and CDR2 SNEGSKA come from the germline V gene (reference sequence). The CDR3, as DNA: TGCAGTGCTTTCGACAGGCGCCCCTACGAGCAGTACTTC. This encodes CSAFDRRPYEQYF.

The sample holds a few counts of this clonotype. The chain joins TRBV6-2 or TRBV6-3 to TRBJ2-3; no clear D. Germline values: CDR1 MNHEY, CDR2 SVGEGT. Trimming pared 6 bases from V and 0 bases from J, leaving 10 bases between. This CDR3 comprises 14 residues. CDR3 in DNA: TGTGCCAGCAGACCCTCGGAAAGCACAGATACGCAGTATTTT. Residues: CASRPSESTDTQYF.

The sample holds a few counts of this clonotype. The chain employs TRBV7-3 and TRBJ2-3, with 10 positions matching TRBD2. CDR1 is SGHTA, CDR2 FQGTGA, per germline. With 2 bases clipped from V and 2 bases from J, the junction kept 7 bases outside the gene matches. The CDR3 has 17 residues. The CDR3 reads CASSLRASGGTTDTQYF. As DNA, the CDR3 is TGTGCCAGCAGCTTACGGGCTAGCGGGGGAACCACAGATACGCAGTATTTT.

This clonotype was seen a handful of times. The chain employs TRBV11-3 and TRBJ2-5; either TRBD1 or TRBD2 may fit D (5 bases each). The CDR3 length is 14 residues. Per germline, CDR1 SGHNT and CDR2 YENEEA. Trimming took 0 bases from V and 5 from J, leaving 10 bases between them. The CDR3 region has the DNA TGTGCCAGCAGCTTAGATCGGTGGGGGGAGACCCAGTACTTC. Translating it yields CASSLDRWGETQYF. Full variable domain (outside the CDR3, taken from reference TRBV11-3 and TRBJ2-5): EAGVVQSPRYKIIEKKQPVAFWCNPISGHNTLYWYLQNLGQGPELLIRYENEEAVDDSQLPKDRFSAERLKGVDSTLKIQPAELGDSAVYLCASSLDRWGETQYFGPGTRLLVL.

The J gene is TRBJ1-6, the V gene TRBV7-3, with 8 nucleotides matching TRBD1. The V segment lost 1 base and the J segment 10 bases; nucleotides outside the gene matches: 6. The CDR3 loop spans 15 amino acids. Germline CDR1 and CDR2: SGHTA and FQGTGA. CDR3 DNA: TGTGCCAGCAGCTTAAATCCAGGGGGCCAATCACCCCTCCACTTT. It codes for CASSLNPGGQSPLHF.

In this sample, this clonotype turned up many times. The chain employs TRBV5-1 and TRBJ1-1; D possibly corresponds to TRBD1 (6 bases). Trimming removed 5 bases at V and 1 base at J, with 9 bases between. The CDR3 runs to 13 residues. CDR1 is SGHRS, CDR2 YFSETQ, per germline. CDR3 loop: CASSRQANTEAFF. The CDR3 DNA follows: TGCGCCAGCAGTAGACAGGCGAACACTGAAGCTTTCTTT.

In its sample, this clonotype was seen a few times. J is TRBJ1-5 and V is TRBV4-2; no firm D call. The CDR3 has 17 amino acids. Germline lookup yields CDR1 LGHNA and CDR2 YNFKEQ. Trimming left V 0 bases short and J 0 bases short, with 12 bases between. Here the CDR3 DNA reads TGTGCCAGCAGCCAAGACAAGGGCCCGGTTAGCAATCAGCCCCAGCATTTT. Translation: CASSQDKGPVSNQPQHF.

V and J are TRBV21-1 and TRBJ2-6; TRBD1, the table's D call, lacks a check against the DNA. TRBV21-1 is annotated as a pseudogene. The length of the CDR3 is 11 residues. The CDR3 bases are TGTGCCAGCAGCAGCGGACAGGACCTGACTTTC. Translation: CASSSGQDLTF.

This sequence joins TRBV12-3 or TRBV12-4 and TRBJ2-7; 8 nucleotides agree with TRBD2. V lost 5 bases and J lost 7; bases outside the gene matches: 16. The CDR3 extends over 16 amino acids. Here the CDR3 reads CASSPEAGAWLGEQYF. The DNA of the CDR3 is TGTGCCAGCAGTCCGGAAGCGGGAGCCTGGCTTGGGGAGCAGTACTTC.

The V and J genes are TRBV27 and TRBJ1-2; tentative D call: TRBD1 (5 bases). The V gene lost 3 bases and the J gene lost 8 bases, with 13 bases spanning the gap. Germline CDR1 and CDR2: MNHEY and SMNVEV (reference sequence). The CDR3 totals 13 residues. CDR3 amino acids: CASSLGRGFGYTF. In DNA, the CDR3 is TGTGCCAGCAGTTTGGGGCGGGGATTCGGCTACACCTTC.

This clonotype was counted only a few times. This chain connects TRBV20-1 to TRBJ2-7; 10 bases line up with TRBD2. The CDR3 is made up of 19 amino acids. The V segment lost 0 bases and the J segment 4 bases; nucleotides outside the gene matches: 18. Germline CDR1 DFQATT, CDR2 SNEGSKA (reference sequence). CDR3 nucleotide sequence: TGCAGTGCTAGAGATCAAAGGCTAGCGGGAGACCACCCTCTTTACGAGCAGTACTTC. Residues: CSARDQRLAGDHPLYEQYF.

The chain joins TRBV29-1 to TRBJ2-1; 14 bases agree with TRBD2. The length of the CDR3 is 14 residues. Germline-derived CDR1 and CDR2 are SQVTM and ANQGSEA. The junction had 8 bases not matched to a gene; V was cut back by 6 bases and J by 10 bases. CDR3 DNA sequence: TGCAGCGTGACTAGCGGGAGGGAGTCCGCAGAGCAGTTCTTC. It is translated as CSVTSGRESAEQFF.

This clonotype was counted between two and nine times. V is TRBV3-1 and J is TRBJ2-5; D not resolved. This CDR3 spans 15 amino acids. Trimming shortened V by 3 bases and J by 1 base, and 12 bases separated the two germline ends. The V gene's germline CDR1 is LGHDT and CDR2 YNNKEL (reference sequence). CDR3 DNA: TGTGCCAGCAGCCAGCGCTTATCTTTCCAAGAGACCCAGTACTTC. Translating it yields CASSQRLSFQETQYF.

This clonotype was recorded many times. A read error may account for a junction end that differs from germline. The CDR3 DNA reads as TGTGCCAGCAGCTTGGAAAGTCTCGGAGGGAACCTGAATTTT. Protein: CASSLESLGGNLNF. The chain is built from TRBV5-5 and TRBJ1-5, with no clear D. In germline, CDR1 is SGHKS, CDR2 YYEKEE (reference sequence). The CDR3 totals 14 residues.

V gene TRBV9 combines with J gene TRBJ1-1; 7 bases are a match to TRBD1. This CDR3 is 16 amino acids long. The germline gives CDR1 SGDLS, CDR2 YYNGEE. J gave up 1 base and V 0 bases, and 6 bases lay outside the gene matches. The CDR3: CASSVGQGGENTEAFF. The CDR3 DNA reads as TGTGCCAGCAGCGTAGGACAGGGAGGTGAGAACACTGAAGCTTTCTTT.

The table lists this clonotype with a few counts. V and J are TRBV11-2 and TRBJ2-2; D might be TRBD2 (6 bases). The CDR3 is 16 residues long. The germline V gene has CDR1 SGHAT and CDR2 FQNNGV. Trimming left V 3 bases short and J 0 bases short, with 11 bases between. The CDR3 protein is CASSFVRGTNTGELFF. The CDR3, as DNA: TGTGCCAGCAGCTTCGTGCGGGGAACGAACACCGGGGAGCTGTTTTTT.

This clonotype was detected a few times. This chain connects TRBV4-2 to TRBJ2-2; weak D call: TRBD1 (7 bases). CDR3 size: 18 residues. Germline V gives CDR1 LGHNA, CDR2 YNFKEQ. Between the trimmed V and J ends, which lost 5 bases and 5 bases, there was a span of 24 bases. CDR3 region: CASSYPRGQPGRTGELFF. The CDR3 region has the DNA TGTGCCAGCAGCTACCCGAGGGGACAGCCGGGGAGGACCGGGGAGCTGTTTTTT.

Ten or more counts support this clonotype. The chain couples TRBV7-8 to TRBJ2-1, with 11 bases that match TRBD1. Germline-derived CDR1 and CDR2 are SGHVS and FQNEAQ. This CDR3 region has 14 residues. Trimming at V came to 5 bases and at J to 7 bases, leaving 4 bases not matched to a gene. The chain's CDR3 is CASSLDRGRNEQFF. The CDR3 DNA reads TGTGCCAGCAGCCTGGACAGGGGGCGGAATGAGCAGTTCTTC.

This clonotype was recorded a few times. This chain links TRBV13 with TRBJ2-3; 9 bases match TRBD2. The CDR3 totals 16 residues. The V and J ends lost 0 bases and 6 bases, in that order; junction bases with no gene match: 7. Germline values: CDR1 PRHDT, CDR2 FYEKMQ (reference sequence). This chain's CDR3 is CASSLGLAGGHDTQYF. The CDR3 nucleotides read TGTGCCAGCAGCTTAGGCCTTGCGGGGGGGCATGATACGCAGTATTTT.

This clonotype was observed a handful of times. This chain connects TRBV12-3 or TRBV12-4 to TRBJ1-2, with 11 bases fitting TRBD1. CDR3 length: 16 amino acids. J was trimmed by 4 bases and V by 5 bases; bases with no gene match: 9. CDR3 loop: CASSDGGQGAIYGYTF. In nucleotides, the CDR3 is TGTGCCAGCAGTGACGGAGGACAGGGGGCCATCTATGGCTACACCTTC.